This T cell receptor (beta chain) was sequenced for a study of OX40 agonist ivuxolimab in advanced cancers. Whole-study findings and limits: Both blood CD4+ and CD8+ T cells showed clonal growth by week 6 at 0.1 to 3.0 mg/kg. Expanded clones were, on average, more numerous in CD8+ T cells than in CD4+.

Autoimmune disease history or systemic immunosuppression meant exclusion. In this sample, this clone turned up a few times. Its antigen is unidentified. The repertoire was sequenced with immunoSEQ multiplex PCR; TCRdb's copy has only in-frame clones and lacks some. The sample has around 40,000 clones, approximately 80% seen once; the top ten hold 24%. The CDR3 covers 14 residues. Between the trimmed V and J ends, which lost 1 base and 5 bases, there was a span of 11 bases. Germline values: CDR1 LNHDA, CDR2 SQIVND (reference sequence). This chain joins TRBV19 and TRBJ1-2; D is unresolved. The TCR comes from an adult with an advanced solid tumor such as melanoma, head and neck, liver or kidney cancer. The sample here was CD4+ or CD8+ T cells sorted from blood, taken in a trial of the OX40 agonist ivuxolimab. CDR3 coding DNA: TGTGCCAGTAGTATAGCGGGGTCTGCATATGGCTACACCTTC. This encodes CASSIAGSAYGYTF.